The present entry profiles one T cell receptor beta chain with its context. Its specificity is not known. The data were taken from a study of graft-versus-host responses after intestinal transplantation. Across the study: Each recipient received anti-thymocyte globulin induction, then tacrolimus and steroids for around 3 years.

This CDR3 spans 13 amino acids. The germline CDR1 and CDR2 sequences are SGDLS and YYNGEE. The V segment lost 5 bases and the J segment 9 bases; nucleotides outside the gene matches: 10. TCRdb keeps only in-frame clones here, not all; method: immunoSEQ multiplex PCR. The table shows 85,000 to 100,000 clones, with roughly 90% occurring only once. Study-wide results and limits: Across patients carrying graft-donor T cell macrochimerism, allografts held high graft-versus-host to host-versus-graft clonal ratios.

The TCR sequence derives from a human donor who received an intestinal transplant. The J gene is TRBJ1-2, the V gene TRBV9; 7 nucleotides agree with TRBD1. The specimen was unstimulated CD4+ T cells sorted from spleen or lymph node cells, collected before intestinal transplant. CDR3 bases: TGTGCCAGCAGTGCCGGGACAGTAGATCGCTACACCTTC. Translated, it gives CASSAGTVDRYTF.